A single sample is the source of the 18 T cell receptor beta chains below, sequenced in a study of immune evolution from preneoplasia to lung adenocarcinoma. Measured with immunoSEQ multiplex PCR; TCRdb has only the in-frame clones, and not every one. The sample lists about 3,000 clones, roughly nine tenths seen once, with roughly 4.9% in the top ten. The specimen was FFPE invasive lung adenocarcinoma tissue. These receptors came from a person between 65 and 80 years old with invasive lung adenocarcinoma.

Concerning this clone: Germline and junction disagree at one end, which may indicate a read error. The chain joins TRBV4-2 to TRBJ1-1; D is undetermined. CDR3 length: 14 amino acids. Germline V gene data show CDR1 as LGHNA and CDR2 as YNFKEQ. In DNA form, the CDR3 reads TGTGCCAGCAACCAAGATCTTGGATGGAGAGAAGCTTTCTTT. It yields the protein CASNQDLGWREAFF.

This sequence joins TRBV2 and TRBJ1-2; no firm D call. The V and J ends lost 3 bases and 6 bases respectively, with 8 bases between them. The germline gives CDR1 SNHLY, CDR2 FYNNEI. The CDR3 contains 12 residues. The CDR3 region is CASSDRFDGYTF. The CDR3, as DNA: TGTGCCAGCAGTGACAGGTTCGATGGCTACACCTTC.

The chain combines TRBV25-1 with TRBJ2-5, with 7 bases matching TRBD2. The CDR3 totals 15 residues. Per the germline V gene, CDR1 is MGHDK and CDR2 is SYGVNS. Losses at the gene ends were 1 base for V and 3 bases for J; bases not matched to a gene: 5. CDR3 residues: CASSEFSGAEETQYF. CDR3 coding DNA: TGTGCCAGCAGTGAATTCAGCGGGGCGGAAGAGACCCAGTACTTC.

The V gene is TRBV28, the J gene TRBJ1-2; perhaps TRBD1 as D (6 bases). This CDR3 is built from 14 residues. CDR1 and CDR2 from the germline V gene are MDHEN and SYDVKM. With 5 bases removed from V and 2 bases from J, the gap between germline ends came to 12 bases. CDR3 region: CASSRMGGNYGYTF. The DNA of the CDR3 is TGTGCCAGCAGTAGAATGGGGGGCAACTATGGCTACACCTTC.

The chain uses TRBV19 and TRBJ2-7, with TRBD1 matching over 9 bases. The J segment lost 6 bases and the V segment lost 6 bases, leaving 9 bases of the junction unmatched. The germline gives CDR1 LNHDA, CDR2 SQIVND (reference sequence). The CDR3 is made up of 14 amino acids. The chain's CDR3 is CASSGQGNAAEQYF. CDR3 nucleotides: TGTGCCAGTAGCGGACAGGGGAACGCGGCCGAGCAGTACTTC. Looking up the rest from reference TRBV19 and TRBJ2-7 gives the full variable domain: DGGITQSPKYLFRKEGQNVTLSCEQNLNHDAMYWYRQDPGQGLRLIYYSQIVNDFQKGDIAEGYSVSREKKESFPLTVTSAQKNPTAFYLCASSGQGNAAEQYFGPGTRLTVT.

V is TRBV7-9 and J is TRBJ2-4; D may be TRBD1 (6 bases). Trimming took 1 base from V and 0 from J, leaving 13 bases between them. From germline, CDR1 is SEHNR and CDR2 FQNEAQ (reference sequence). CDR3 length: 17 residues. The CDR3 DNA follows: TGTGCCAGCAGCTTAGTAGGGACACTAACAGCCAAAAACATTCAGTACTTC. It is translated as CASSLVGTLTAKNIQYF.

This sequence joins TRBV9 and TRBJ1-2; D might be TRBD1 (6 bases). This CDR3 is 15 amino acids long. With 0 bases removed from V and 3 bases from J, the gap between germline ends came to 12 bases. Germline V CDR1 and CDR2: SGDLS, YYNGEE. The DNA for the CDR3 is TGTGCCAGCAGCGTAGGCGGGGGCACTTACTATGGCTACACCTTC. Translated, it gives CASSVGGGTYYGYTF.

Concerning this clone: Different DNA sequences within this sample yield the same CDR3. The chain couples TRBV5-1 to TRBJ1-2; 7 nucleotides agree with TRBD1. V lost 3 bases to trimming and J lost 4 bases; unmatched junction nucleotides: 3. The CDR3 covers 13 residues. Germline CDR1 is SGHRS and CDR2 is YFSETQ. CDR3 region: CASSSGQTYGYTF. The DNA of the CDR3 is TGCGCCAGCAGCTCGGGACAGACCTATGGCTACACCTTC.

The chain recombines TRBV29-1 with TRBJ2-5; the match to TRBD2 covers 7 bases. After removal of 2 bases from V and 3 bases from J, the junction contained 3 bases not matched to a gene. The CDR3 runs 13 residues. Germline V gene lookup returns CDR1 SQVTM and CDR2 ANQGSEA. In DNA, the CDR3 is TGCAGCGTTGAAAGCGGGGTGAAAGAGACCCAGTACTTC. Amino acids: CSVESGVKETQYF.

The chain has TRBV18 and TRBJ2-3; TRBD1 might be the D (5 bases). Per the germline V gene, CDR1 is KGHSH and CDR2 is LQKENI. V lost 2 bases to trimming and J lost 1 base, with 10 bases between them. The CDR3 is 15 residues long. CDR3 sequence: CASSPSRVGTDTQYF. The CDR3 DNA follows: TGTGCCAGCTCACCAAGCAGGGTAGGCACAGATACGCAGTATTTT.

The J gene is TRBJ1-4, the V gene TRBV28, with 9 bases aligning to TRBD1. CDR3 size: 14 residues. Germline loops: CDR1 MDHEN, CDR2 SYDVKM. V trimming: 6 bases; J trimming: 5 bases; junction bases outside the gene matches: 4. The CDR3 DNA sequence: TGTGCCAGCAGAGCCGGGACAGGGAATGAAAAACTGTTTTTT. Its protein product is CASRAGTGNEKLFF.

The chain couples TRBV7-2 to TRBJ2-7; no firm D call. The CDR3 is 13 amino acids. Trimming shortened V by 3 bases and J by 1 base, and 7 bases separated the two germline ends. The germline V gene encodes CDR1 SGHTA and CDR2 FQGNSA. The CDR3 is CASSFPGSYEQYF. The DNA of the CDR3 is TGTGCCAGCAGCTTCCCCGGGTCCTACGAGCAGTACTTC.

The rearrangement joins TRBV18 to TRBJ2-5; 7 bases agree with TRBD1. The trim removed 2 bases at V and 5 bases at J, leaving 2 bases unmatched. There are 13 residues in the CDR3. CDR1 is KGHSH and CDR2 is LQKENI in the germline V gene. Written as DNA, the CDR3 is TGTGCCAGCTCACCAGGACAGGACGAGACCCAGTACTTC. Amino acids: CASSPGQDETQYF. The full variable domain, completed using reference TRBV18 and TRBJ2-5, is NAGVMQNPRHLVRRRGQEARLRCSPMKGHSHVYWYRQLPEEGLKFMVYLQKENIIDESGMPKERFSAEFPKEGPSILRIQQVVRGDSAAYFCASSPGQDETQYFGPGTRLLVL.

This clone was detected once. This chain connects TRBV9 to TRBJ1-2, with D unresolved. With 8 bases removed from V and 1 base from J, the gap between germline ends came to 3 bases. The CDR3 is made up of 10 amino acids. The germline V gene encodes CDR1 SGDLS and CDR2 YYNGEE. CDR3 residues: CARFNYGYTF. In nucleotides, the CDR3 is TGTGCCAGATTTAACTATGGCTACACCTTC.

The genes are TRBV6-1 and TRBJ1-1, with D tentatively TRBD1 (6 bases). There are 14 residues in the CDR3. The germline CDR1 and CDR2 sequences are MNHNS and SASEGT. Trimming stripped 5 bases from V and 1 base from J, with 11 bases between. The CDR3 DNA sequence: TGTGCCAGCAGTAAATCAGGGGAGAACACTGAAGCTTTCTTT. It codes for CASSKSGENTEAFF.

This chain links TRBV27 with TRBJ1-5; D not certain. CDR1 is MNHEY, CDR2 SMNVEV, per germline (reference sequence). The CDR3 is 15 residues long. Trimming took 6 bases from V and 0 from J, leaving 12 bases between them. In DNA form, the CDR3 reads TGTGCCAGCAGGGGGTCGGGGTATAGCAATCAGCCCCAGCATTTT. It translates to CASRGSGYSNQPQHF.

This rearrangement joins TRBV5-1 to TRBJ2-7; maybe TRBD2 (6 bases). Trimming cost V 0 bases and J 1 base, with 8 bases left between them. The germline CDR1 and CDR2 sequences are SGHRS and YFSETQ. The CDR3 loop spans 14 amino acids. The CDR3 DNA sequence: TGCGCCAGCAGCTTGGAACTAGCTTCCTACGAGCAGTACTTC. It encodes CASSLELASYEQYF.

The DNA of the CDR3 is TGTGCCAGCAGCGCCCAGGGTGCGGGTGGAAACACCATATATTTT. Translated: CASSAQGAGGNTIYF. The chain uses TRBV9 and TRBJ1-3, with a weak D call TRBD1 (5 bases). CDR3 length: 15 amino acids. Germline V gene lookup returns CDR1 SGDLS and CDR2 YYNGEE. Trimming took 3 bases from V and 3 from J, leaving 13 bases between them.